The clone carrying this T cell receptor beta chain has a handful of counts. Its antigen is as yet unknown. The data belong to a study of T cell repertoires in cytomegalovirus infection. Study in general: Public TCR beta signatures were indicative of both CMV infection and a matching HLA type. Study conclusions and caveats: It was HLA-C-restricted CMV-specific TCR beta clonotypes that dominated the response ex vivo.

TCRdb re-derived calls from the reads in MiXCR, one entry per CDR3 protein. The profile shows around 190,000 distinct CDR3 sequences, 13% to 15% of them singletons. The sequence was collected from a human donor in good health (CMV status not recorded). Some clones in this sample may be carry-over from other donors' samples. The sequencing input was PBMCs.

Here the CDR3 DNA reads TGTGCCAGCAACCGGGACTACAATGAGCAGTTCTTC. Translation: CASNRDYNEQFF. The V call is TRBV6-6, the J call TRBJ2-1; TRBD2 is a possible D gene (5 bases). The CDR3 is made up of 12 amino acids. Trimming stripped 7 bases from V and 3 bases from J, with 7 bases between. CDR1 is MNHNY and CDR2 is SVGAGI in the germline V gene (reference sequence).